These T cell receptor beta chains were read from a single sample in a study of molecular identifiers for immune sequencing clone quantification. MiXCR, run by TCRdb on the PCR reads, gives a single entry per CDR3 protein. Among around 480,000 distinct CDR3 sequences listed, about 21% were seen once. Sequencing was performed on naive CD8+ T cells from blood, with Jurkat cell RNA spiked in. Every receptor here comes from a human donor in good health. Some libraries in this study had Jurkat cell RNA spiked in. Each CDR3 is given with its conserved first and last residue. The order of the fields is clone size, D gene, V gene, J gene, CDR3 length, CDR3 protein, CDR3 DNA. D genes are given only for firm matches. Size values are once, few and many counts, or a class for expanded clones, and some rows have none.

-	-	TRBV20-1	TRBJ1-3	18	CSALRNLGGLGPGNTIYF	TGCAGTGCTCTACGCAACTTGGGGGGGTTGGGACCTGGAAACACCATATATTTT
-	-	TRBV5-6	TRBJ2-7	14	CASSLERLVDEQYF	TGTGCCAGCAGCCTAGAGAGGCTAGTAGACGAGCAGTACTTC
few	TRBD2	TRBV20-1	TRBJ2-5	18	CSARGRRLAGGMKETQYF	TGCAGTGCTAGAGGCCGCCGGCTAGCGGGAGGGATGAAAGAGACCCAGTACTTC
-	TRBD1	TRBV5-3	TRBJ2-7	17	CASSYGGDRGHPYEQYF	TGTGCCAGCAGCTACGGGGGGGACAGGGGGCATCCCTACGAGCAGTACTTC
-	-	TRBV4-3	TRBJ2-1	17	CASSQVFTIGYDNEQFF	TGCGCCAGCAGCCAAGTCTTTACAATTGGGTATGACAATGAGCAGTTCTTC
many	-	TRBV28	TRBJ2-7	13	CAAAEVGPYEQYF	TGTGCAGCGGCGGAGGTGGGCCCCTACGAGCAGTACTTC
few	-	TRBV19	TRBJ2-5	13	CASSASLQETQYF	TGTGCCAGTAGCGCATCCCTCCAAGAGACCCAGTACTTC
many	-	TRBV29-1	TRBJ2-7	15	CSAHKSDRSSYEQYF	TGCAGCGCCCATAAGTCGGATAGGAGCTCCTACGAGCAGTACTTC
-	-	TRBV6-5	TRBJ2-2	14	CASSYSQEPGELFF	TGTGCCAGCAGTTACTCGCAGGAACCCGGGGAGCTGTTTTTT
-	TRBD2	TRBV7-2	TRBJ2-7	17	CASSLVSNSGSWYEQYF	TGTGCCAGCAGCTTAGTTTCAAATAGCGGGAGTTGGTACGAGCAGTACTTC
many	-	TRBV5-4	TRBJ2-5	11	CASSFGETQYF	TGTGCCAGCAGCTTCGGTGAGACCCAGTACTTC
-	TRBD1	TRBV6-5	TRBJ1-6	15	CASRPVTGGNSPLHF	TGTGCCAGCAGACCCGTGACAGGGGGTAATTCACCCCTCCACTTT
many	-	TRBV7-6	TRBJ2-5	15	CASSLMRRNQETQYF	TGTGCCAGCAGCTTAATGCGGAGAAACCAAGAGACCCAGTACTTC
few	TRBD1	TRBV6-2/TRBV6-3	TRBJ2-7	15	CASSPRDRVFYEQYF	TGTGCCAGCAGTCCCCGGGACAGGGTTTTCTACGAGCAGTACTTC
few	-	TRBV20-1	TRBJ1-2	18	CSARVLVSLFQGGYGYTF	TGCAGTGCTAGAGTCCTAGTGTCTCTTTTTCAGGGCGGCTATGGCTACACCTTC
many	-	TRBV7-9	TRBJ2-3	16	CASRRTSLPSTDTQYF	TGTGCCAGCAGACGTACTAGTTTACCAAGCACAGATACGCAGTATTTT
-	-	TRBV12-3/TRBV12-4	TRBJ2-5	12	CASSPLGETQYF	TGTGCCAGCAGCCCCCTAGGGGAGACCCAGTACTTC
many	TRBD2	TRBV20-1	TRBJ2-3	17	CSATWGEGRRSTDTQYF	TGCAGTGCTACCTGGGGGGAGGGCCGGAGGAGCACAGATACGCAGTATTTT
many	TRBD2	TRBV7-9	TRBJ2-3	16	CASSPPSGGSWDTQYF	TGTGCCAGCAGCCCACCTAGCGGGGGGTCCTGGGATACGCAGTATTTT
few	-	TRBV19	TRBJ2-1	14	CASSMSVSYNEQFF	TGTGCCAGTAGTATGTCGGTCTCCTACAATGAGCAGTTCTTC
many	-	TRBV30	TRBJ1-1	16	CAWSVIQRAVNTEAFF	TGTGCCTGGAGTGTTATTCAAAGGGCCGTGAACACTGAAGCTTTCTTT
-	TRBD1	TRBV12-3/TRBV12-4	TRBJ2-5	17	CASSPEIDRGAEETQYF	TGTGCCAGCAGTCCCGAGATTGACAGGGGGGCAGAAGAGACCCAGTACTTC
few	-	TRBV7-9	TRBJ2-7	17	CASSFAIRQGLGYEQYF	TGTGCCAGCAGCTTCGCGATACGGCAGGGCCTCGGGTACGAGCAGTACTTC
many	TRBD1	TRBV4-1	TRBJ1-1	15	CASSQVRQGNTEAFF	TGCGCCAGCAGCCAGGTAAGACAGGGAAACACTGAAGCTTTCTTT
few	-	TRBV2	TRBJ1-1	16	CASSEAFLAVNTEAFF	TGTGCCAGCAGTGAAGCGTTTTTGGCGGTGAACACTGAAGCTTTCTTT
many	-	TRBV6-2/TRBV6-3	TRBJ1-5	15	CASSYSGVANQPQHF	TGTGCCAGCAGTTACTCGGGGGTAGCAAATCAGCCCCAGCATTTT
many	-	TRBV5-6	TRBJ2-5	15	CASSLSDVPWETQYF	TGTGCCAGCAGCTTATCAGACGTACCTTGGGAGACCCAGTACTTC
few	-	TRBV4-3	TRBJ1-4	14	CASSQEVIGEKLFF	TGCGCCAGCAGCCAAGAAGTCATCGGTGAAAAACTGTTTTTT
-	-	TRBV5-6	TRBJ1-2	13	CAGSRDAAYGYTF	TGTGCCGGCAGCCGGGACGCAGCCTATGGCTACACCTTC
many	TRBD1	TRBV7-9	TRBJ1-4	17	CASSSGTVQATNEKLFF	TGTGCCAGCAGCTCCGGGACAGTACAAGCAACTAATGAAAAACTGTTTTTT
many	-	TRBV4-1	TRBJ2-7	13	CASSQVTFREQYF	TGCGCCAGCAGCCAAGTTACCTTTAGGGAGCAGTACTTC
many	TRBD1	TRBV7-9	TRBJ1-1	14	CASSSNRGGTEAFF	TGTGCCAGCAGCTCGAACAGGGGGGGTACTGAAGCTTTCTTT
many	-	TRBV2	TRBJ2-7	15	CASKEGWGSPYEQYF	TGTGCCAGCAAAGAGGGATGGGGGTCCCCCTACGAGCAGTACTTC
-	-	TRBV27	TRBJ2-7	13	CASSPGAYYEQYF	TGTGCCAGCAGTCCCGGGGCGTACTACGAGCAGTACTTC
-	TRBD1	TRBV13	TRBJ2-3	18	CASSLPEGQVLSADTQYF	TGTGCCAGCAGCTTACCCGAGGGACAGGTACTAAGCGCAGATACGCAGTATTTT
few	-	TRBV9	TRBJ2-3	15	CASSAEGPSTDTQYF	TGTGCCAGCAGCGCCGAGGGGCCCTCCACAGATACGCAGTATTTT
many	TRBD1	TRBV12-3/TRBV12-4	TRBJ1-4	15	CASSETGGWYEKLFF	TGTGCCAGCAGTGAAACAGGGGGCTGGTATGAAAAACTGTTTTTT
many	-	TRBV4-1	TRBJ2-7	14	CASSQDLGQIMQYF	TGCGCCAGCAGCCAAGATTTAGGACAAATCATGCAGTACTTC
many	TRBD1	TRBV6-2/TRBV6-3	TRBJ1-1	15	CASSPTTGFPTEAFF	TGTGCCAGCAGCCCTACGACAGGGTTTCCCACTGAAGCTTTCTTT
-	TRBD2	TRBV20-1	TRBJ2-1	20	CSARLDGTSGRAASYNEQFF	TGCAGTGCTAGGCTAGACGGGACTAGCGGGAGAGCGGCCTCCTACAATGAGCAGTTCTTC
-	TRBD2	TRBV20-1	TRBJ2-7	14	CSGETGTRGDEQYF	TGCAGTGGAGAAACCGGGACTAGAGGGGACGAGCAGTACTTC
many	-	TRBV12-3/TRBV12-4	TRBJ2-3	16	CASSTPTTGDTDTQYF	TGTGCCAGCAGTACTCCAACTACCGGAGACACAGATACGCAGTATTTT